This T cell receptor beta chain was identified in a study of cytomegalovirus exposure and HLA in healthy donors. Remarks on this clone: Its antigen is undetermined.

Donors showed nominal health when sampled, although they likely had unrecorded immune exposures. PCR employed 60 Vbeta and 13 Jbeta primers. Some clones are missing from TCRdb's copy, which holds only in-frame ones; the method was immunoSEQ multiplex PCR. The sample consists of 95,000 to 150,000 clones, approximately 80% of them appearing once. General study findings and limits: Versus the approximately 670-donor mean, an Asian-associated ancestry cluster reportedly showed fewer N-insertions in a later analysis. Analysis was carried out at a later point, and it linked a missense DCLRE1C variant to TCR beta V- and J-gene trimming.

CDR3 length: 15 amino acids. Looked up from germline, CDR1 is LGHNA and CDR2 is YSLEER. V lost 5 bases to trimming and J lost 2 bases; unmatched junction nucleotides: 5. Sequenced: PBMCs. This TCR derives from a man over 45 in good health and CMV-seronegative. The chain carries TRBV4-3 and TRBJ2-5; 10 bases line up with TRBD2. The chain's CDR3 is CASSLRTSGQETQYF. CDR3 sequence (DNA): TGCGCCAGCAGCTTAAGGACTAGCGGACAAGAGACCCAGTACTTC.